This T cell receptor beta chain appears in the sequencing data of a study of T cells in Graves' hyperthyroidism and ophthalmopathy. Sample collection date corresponds to first hyperthyroidism diagnosis, prior to any ophthalmopathy symptoms. Using RNA transcripts as the source, TCR beta CDR3 regions were amplified. A set of HTBI primers served as the primers for a first-round RT-PCR of the TCR CDR3. TCRdb ran MiXCR on the multiplex PCR reads and lists one entry per CDR3 protein. This table has around 290,000 distinct CDR3 sequences, 10% to 15% appearing once. CDR3 length: 14 amino acids. Germline loops: CDR1 SQVTM, CDR2 ANQGSEA. V was trimmed by 3 bases and J by 0 bases, leaving 9 bases between them.

Source material: blood. The receptor was derived from a woman aged 25 to 39 with Graves' hyperthyroidism that later progressed to Graves' ophthalmopathy. This sequence joins TRBV29-1 and TRBJ1-3, with a possible D match to TRBD1 (5 bases). The CDR3, as DNA: TGCAGCGTTGATCCCAGGGCCTCTGGAAACACCATATATTTT. Amino acids: CSVDPRASGNTIYF. Variable domain in full (rest from reference TRBV29-1 and TRBJ1-3): SAVISQKPSRDICQRGTSLTIQCQVDSQVTMMFWYRQQPGQSLTLIATANQGSEATYESGFVIDKFPISRPNLTFSTLTVSNMSPEDSSIYLCSVDPRASGNTIYFGEGSWLTVV.